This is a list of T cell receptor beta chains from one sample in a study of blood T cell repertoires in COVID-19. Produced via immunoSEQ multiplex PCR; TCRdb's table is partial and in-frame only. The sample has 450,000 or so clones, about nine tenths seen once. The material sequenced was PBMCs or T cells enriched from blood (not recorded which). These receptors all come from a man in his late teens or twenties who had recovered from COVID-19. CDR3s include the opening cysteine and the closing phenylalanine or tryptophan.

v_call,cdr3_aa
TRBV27,CASSSLAGAQETQYF
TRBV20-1,CSASSYGVNQPQHF
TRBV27,CASSLSGTRGVYNEQFF
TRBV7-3,CASSLESSSYNEQFF
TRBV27,CASSYGAPYEQYF
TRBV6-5,CATQKYGSYGYTF
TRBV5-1,CASSSTLRGDYGYTF
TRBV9,CASSVEDSSGNTIYF
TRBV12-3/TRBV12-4,CASSLALGNGYTF
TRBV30,CAWSFGQGANQPQHF